The rows below give T cell receptor beta chains drawn from one sample of a study of T cell responses to AZD1222 COVID-19 vaccine. Sequencing used immunoSEQ multiplex PCR; TCRdb keeps in-frame clones, though not all of them. The data show just over 150,000 clones, about nine tenths seen once. The source was peripheral blood, collected on day 0 of AZD1222 vaccination. Receptor source: an adult in good health. Each CDR3 is given with its conserved first and last residue. Fields, in order: J gene, clone size, V gene, D gene, CDR3 DNA, CDR3 protein. A D gene is named only where the DNA matches it firmly. The size entry is marked missing in some rows and otherwise reads once, few, many or a size class.

TRBJ1-1 | - | TRBV7-9 | - | TGTGCCAGCATTTATCCTTTGGTGAACACTGAAGCTTTCTTT | CASIYPLVNTEAFF
TRBJ2-1 | - | TRBV11-3 | TRBD1 | TGTGCCAGCAGCTTAGCCAAGAGGACAGGGATCGATGAGCAGTTCTTC | CASSLAKRTGIDEQFF
TRBJ2-2 | - | TRBV11-2 | TRBD2 | TGTGCCAGCAGCTTAGTCTGGACTAGCGGGAGTCGCACCGGGGAGCTGTTTTTT | CASSLVWTSGSRTGELFF
TRBJ1-5 | - | TRBV18 | - | TGTGCCAGCTCACCTGACAGCAATCAGCCCCAGCATTTT | CASSPDSNQPQHF
TRBJ1-3 | - | TRBV19 | - | TGTGCCAGTAGCCACCGAGTCTCTGGAAACACCATATATTTT | CASSHRVSGNTIYF
TRBJ2-2 | - | TRBV2 | - | TGTGCCAGCAGTGCATCCCTGGACAGAAACACCGGGGAGCTGTTTTTT | CASSASLDRNTGELFF
TRBJ2-7 | - | TRBV25-1 | - | TGTGCCAGCAGTGACCCTGGGGGTAGCGGATACGAGCAGTACTTC | CASSDPGGSGYEQYF
TRBJ1-2 | - | TRBV4-2 | - | TGTGCCAGCAGCCAAGAGGCAAGATCTAACTATGGCTACACCTTC | CASSQEARSNYGYTF
TRBJ2-3 | once | TRBV5-4 | - | TGTGCCAGCAGCCTTGACTCGTACACAGATACGCAGTATTTT | CASSLDSYTDTQYF
TRBJ2-3 | - | TRBV5-1 | - | TGCGCCAGCAGCAACGGACAGAACACAGATACGCAGTATTTT | CASSNGQNTDTQYF
TRBJ1-4 | - | TRBV15 | - | TGTGCCACCAGCAGGGATGTCGGTAATGAAAAACTGTTTTTT | CATSRDVGNEKLFF
TRBJ1-4 | - | TRBV7-9 | - | TGTGCCAGCAGCTCAGTTGCAACTAATGAAAAACTGTTTTTT | CASSSVATNEKLFF
TRBJ1-6 | - | TRBV5-6 | - | TGTGCCAGCAGCTTGGCGCAGGGGCTCTCACCCCCCCACTTT | CASSLAQGLSPPHF
TRBJ2-5 | - | TRBV3-1/TRBV3-2 | - | TGTGCCAGCAGTCAAGAGACCCAGTACTTC | CASSQETQYF
TRBJ1-2 | few | TRBV14 | - | TGTGCCAGCAGCCCGGACGGAAACTATGGCTACACCTTC | CASSPDGNYGYTF
TRBJ2-7 | - | TRBV10-3 | TRBD1 | TGTGCCATCAGAGGACAGGGAAACGAGCAGTACTTC | CAIRGQGNEQYF
TRBJ2-1 | once | TRBV5-4 | - | TGTGCCAGCAGCTTGGGTGGCTCTTGGACTAACAATGAGCAGTTCTTC | CASSLGGSWTNNEQFF
TRBJ2-3 | - | TRBV7-8 | - | TGTGCCAGCAGCTTAGGGGTCAGAGATACGCAGTATTTT | CASSLGVRDTQYF
TRBJ2-5 | - | TRBV5-1 | - | TGCGCCAGCAGTCCCACCCAAGAGACCCAGTACTTC | CASSPTQETQYF
TRBJ1-2 | - | TRBV15 | TRBD1 | TGTGCCACCAGCAGAGGCACAGGGGGTAGCGGCTACACCTTC | CATSRGTGGSGYTF
TRBJ1-1 | - | TRBV11-2 | TRBD1 | TGTGCCAGCAGCTTATCTACAGGGGCCTTAAACACTGAAGCTTTCTTT | CASSLSTGALNTEAFF
TRBJ1-1 | - | TRBV7-6 | - | TGTGCCAGCAGCTTAGAAGGCACCCTGAACACTGAAGCTTTCTTT | CASSLEGTLNTEAFF
TRBJ1-1 | - | TRBV10-2 | - | TGCGCCAGCAGTTACCTGGGGAACACTGAAGCTTTCTTT | CASSYLGNTEAFF
TRBJ2-2 | - | TRBV27 | - | TGTGCCAGCAGTTTATTAGGGGGAAACACCGGGGAGCTGTTTTTT | CASSLLGGNTGELFF
TRBJ2-1 | - | TRBV13 | - | TGTGCCAGCAGCTTAGGATTCCCCTACTCGGATGAGCAGTTCTTC | CASSLGFPYSDEQFF
TRBJ2-7 | - | TRBV14 | - | TGTGCCAGCAGCCCATACTGGACAAGTCGTGACGAGCAGTACTTC | CASSPYWTSRDEQYF
TRBJ2-3 | - | TRBV4-1 | TRBD2 | TGCGCCAGCAGCCAAGTCGGGACTAGCGGAACCACAGATACGCAGTATTTT | CASSQVGTSGTTDTQYF
TRBJ2-4 | - | TRBV6-2/TRBV6-3 | - | TGTGCCAGCAGTTACCTGGACGTCAAAAAAGTCCAAGCCAAAAACATTCAGTACTTC | CASSYLDVKKVQAKNIQYF
TRBJ1-1 | - | TRBV28 | TRBD1 | TGTGCCAGCAGATGGGACAGAATAAACACTGAAGCTTTCTTT | CASRWDRINTEAFF
TRBJ2-3 | - | TRBV7-2 | TRBD2 | TGTGCCAGCAGGACGGGACTAGCGGCAAGCACAGATACGCAGTATTTT | CASRTGLAASTDTQYF
TRBJ1-1 | - | TRBV5-1 | - | TGCGCCAGCAGAAAGGAAGGGATAAAGGATGAAGACACTGAAGCTTTCTTT | CASRKEGIKDEDTEAFF
TRBJ2-1 | - | TRBV7-3 | - | TGTGCCAGCAGCTTAGACCCCCTCGCGGCCAGCTCCTACAATGAGCAGTTCTTC | CASSLDPLAASSYNEQFF
TRBJ1-2 | - | TRBV6-1 | - | TGTGCCAGCACTGACGCTAGTGCCTATGGCTACACCTTC | CASTDASAYGYTF
TRBJ1-1 | - | TRBV7-8 | - | TGTGCCAGCAGCCTCACGGGGGAAGTTGGGTCTTTCTTT | CASSLTGEVGSFF
TRBJ2-7 | - | TRBV28 | - | TGTGCCAGCAGTTCCCCCCGGGACGGGATCTACGAGCAGTACTTC | CASSSPRDGIYEQYF
TRBJ2-3 | - | TRBV7-2 | TRBD2 | TGTGCCAGCAGCCCCCAAGCGGGAGGTCCCACAGATACGCAGTATTTT | CASSPQAGGPTDTQYF
TRBJ2-5 | few | TRBV25-1 | TRBD2 | TGTGCCAGCAGTGAATCTGGGAGGGGTCCTCGGGACCTAGAGACCCAGTACTTC | CASSESGRGPRDLETQYF
TRBJ2-7 | - | TRBV15 | TRBD1 | TGTGCCACCAGCCCAACCGCCCGGGACAGCTACGAGCAGTACTTC | CATSPTARDSYEQYF
TRBJ2-2 | - | TRBV18 | - | TGTGCCAGCTCACCACCTTTATTTGGCGGGAAGAACACCGGGGAGCTGTTTTTT | CASSPPLFGGKNTGELFF
TRBJ1-2 | - | TRBV25-1 | TRBD1 | TGTGCCAGTCGGGGGACAGGTTATTATGGCTACACCTTC | CASRGTGYYGYTF
TRBJ1-2 | - | TRBV19 | TRBD1 | TGTGCCAGTAGGAGGACAGGAGGCGGCTATGGCTACACCTTC | CASRRTGGGYGYTF
TRBJ2-7 | - | TRBV10-3 | TRBD2 | TGTGCCATCAAGGGACTAGCGGGGTCCTACGAGCAGTACTTC | CAIKGLAGSYEQYF
TRBJ2-2 | - | TRBV5-4 | TRBD2 | TGTGCCAGCAGCTTGGGTAGCGGGAGAGGGACCGGGGAGCTGTTTTTT | CASSLGSGRGTGELFF
TRBJ1-4 | - | TRBV27 | - | TGTGCCAGCAGATCGGGGGTAACTAATGAAAAACTGTTTTTT | CASRSGVTNEKLFF
TRBJ2-7 | - | TRBV9 | - | TGTGCCAGCAGCAAGGGACTTCTTTACTACGAGCAGTACTTC | CASSKGLLYYEQYF
TRBJ2-1 | - | TRBV29-1 | - | TGCAGCGGGCGCCACTACAATGAGCAGTTCTTC | CSGRHYNEQFF
TRBJ1-1 | - | TRBV10-3 | - | TGTGCCATCAGTGATAAACAGGGATCGAACACTGAAGCTTTCTTT | CAISDKQGSNTEAFF